This T cell receptor beta chain stems from a study of Ad26.COV2.S vaccination and SARS-CoV-2 variants. Data came from immunoSEQ multiplex PCR; TCRdb stores just in-frame clones and leaves some out. Of about 480,000 clones listed, around 88% are singletons. On this clone itself: Other DNA sequences from this sample encode an identical CDR3 as well.

Treatment here: around 19 received Ad26.COV2.S at low or high dose, single or two shots; 5 received placebo; per-sample allocation not given. Material that was analyzed had been drawn on day 63 after the first vaccine or placebo injection. Immunization relied on an Ad26 vector, which expressed Wuhan-strain SARS-CoV-2 spike. The specimen was peripheral blood, collected in a trial of Ad26.COV2.S vaccine versus placebo. The TCR was taken from a person between 18 and 59 years old who received the Ad26.COV2.S COVID-19 vaccine or a placebo.

The CDR3 region is CASSPGSSYNSPLHF. The CDR3 region has the DNA TGTGCCAGCAGCCCGGGGAGCTCCTATAATTCACCCCTCCACTTT. The chain uses TRBV5-4 and TRBJ1-6; D gene uncertain. CDR3 size: 15 residues. Germline-derived CDR1 and CDR2 are SGHNT and YYREEE (reference sequence). V was clipped by 4 bases and J by 0 bases, with 8 bases between them.